This T cell receptor beta chain was captured in a study of cytomegalovirus exposure and HLA in healthy donors. PCR was performed using 60 Vbeta and 13 Jbeta primers. Sequenced by immunoSEQ multiplex PCR; TCRdb stores in-frame clones only, minus some. The table has over 95,000 clones, around three quarters seen once; the top ten hold 2.7%. The CDR3 is 15 amino acids. The sample taken for sequencing was PBMCs. The TCR sequence derives from a female donor in good health and CMV-seronegative. V is TRBV1 and J is TRBJ2-7; TRBD2 is taken as the D call from the table, unchecked against the DNA. TRBV1 is flagged as a pseudogene. The CDR3 sequence is CTSSQASGTSDEQYF. The DNA for the CDR3 is TGCACCAGCAGCCAAGCCTCCGGGACTAGCGACGAGCAGTACTTC.